One sample yielded the 17 T cell receptor beta chains listed below, sequenced in a study of T cell changes during pregnancy in multiple sclerosis. This table comes from immunoSEQ multiplex PCR, and its TCRdb copy is limited to in-frame clones, with some not included. The sample lists under 110,000 clones; around 90% were seen once. The source material was peripheral blood, sampled after pregnancy. The source of these receptors is a female donor with multiple sclerosis, enrolled in a pregnancy study.

The rearrangement links TRBV4-1 to TRBJ2-5, with TRBD2 matching 7 bases. CDR1 MGHRA and CDR2 YSYEKL come from the germline V gene. CDR3 length: 17 residues. J was trimmed by 7 bases and V by 1 base; bases with no gene match: 15. The CDR3 DNA is TGCGCCAGCAGCCAAGCCGCACGGAGCGGGGCCGGTGGGACCCAGTACTTC. The encoded protein is CASSQAARSGAGGTQYF.

The chain is built from TRBV7-3 and TRBJ2-2; maybe TRBD1 (6 bases). Trimming removed 4 bases from V and 6 bases from J, with 15 bases in between. In germline, CDR1 is SGHTA, CDR2 FQGTGA. The CDR3 runs to 15 residues. The CDR3 nucleotides are TGTGCCAGCAGCTCCAGGGGTGGGGTCCCCGGGGAGCTGTTTTTT. This gives the protein CASSSRGGVPGELFF.

This chain joins TRBV5-1 and TRBJ2-2; 8 nucleotides align to TRBD1. Trimming took 4 bases from V and 2 from J; bases not matched to a gene: 4. Germline V gives CDR1 SGHRS, CDR2 YFSETQ. The CDR3 loop spans 15 amino acids. This CDR3 is CASSPTGANTGELFF. In DNA form, the CDR3 reads TGCGCCAGCAGCCCGACAGGGGCCAACACCGGGGAGCTGTTTTTT.

The V and J genes are TRBV19 and TRBJ1-2, with D unclear. This CDR3 is built from 14 residues. CDR1 is LNHDA and CDR2 is SQIVND in the germline V gene (reference sequence). Trimming shortened V by 4 bases and J by 1 base, and 10 bases separated the two germline ends. The CDR3: CASSSKQVNYGYTF. In DNA, the CDR3 is TGTGCCAGTAGTAGTAAACAAGTTAACTATGGCTACACCTTC.

The chain recombines TRBV7-9 with TRBJ2-1, with 13 bases that match TRBD2. CDR3 size: 15 residues. Per the germline V gene, CDR1 is SEHNR and CDR2 is FQNEAQ (reference sequence). Unmatched junction bases numbered 6, after V lost 5 bases and J lost 8 bases. CDR3 residues: CASSHTSGGAYEQFF. CDR3 coding DNA: TGTGCCAGCAGCCATACTAGCGGGGGGGCGTATGAGCAGTTCTTC.

V gene TRBV19 combines with J gene TRBJ1-2; the D gene is possibly TRBD1 (6 bases). The CDR3 contains 14 residues. V was trimmed by 5 bases and J by 8 bases, leaving 18 bases between them. Looked up from germline, CDR1 is LNHDA and CDR2 is SQIVND (reference sequence). This CDR3 is CASSWLDSAQGYTF. As DNA, the CDR3 is TGTGCCAGTAGTTGGCTGGACAGCGCCCAGGGCTACACCTTC. Supplemented by reference TRBV19 and TRBJ1-2, the full variable domain reads DGGITQSPKYLFRKEGQNVTLSCEQNLNHDAMYWYRQDPGQGLRLIYYSQIVNDFQKGDIAEGYSVSREKKESFPLTVTSAQKNPTAFYLCASSWLDSAQGYTFGSGTRLTVV.

V usage is TRBV30 and J usage is TRBJ1-2; perhaps TRBD1 as D (6 bases). Germline V CDR1 and CDR2: GTSNPN, SVGIG (reference sequence). The CDR3 contains 11 residues. Between the trimmed V and J ends, which lost 3 bases and 13 bases, there was a span of 15 bases. The CDR3 sequence is CAWSTGTGGTF. The CDR3 DNA reads as TGTGCCTGGAGCACAGGGACGGGGGGCACCTTC.

The J gene is TRBJ1-5, the V gene TRBV28; 9 positions agree with TRBD1. Trimming cost V 4 bases and J 6 bases; bases outside gene matches: 7. The CDR3 contains 15 residues. Germline assignment: CDR1 MDHEN and CDR2 SYDVKM. The CDR3 nucleotides read TGTGCCAGCAGTTCAACAGGGGGCGTAAGTCAGCCCCAGCATTTT. It specifies CASSSTGGVSQPQHF. Full variable domain (rest looked up from reference TRBV28 and TRBJ1-5): DVKVTQSSRYLVKRTGEKVFLECVQDMDHENMFWYRQDPGLGLRLIYFSYDVKMKEKGDIPEGYSVSREKKERFSLILESASTNQTSMYLCASSSTGGVSQPQHFGDGTRLSIL.

The chain is built from TRBV7-9 and TRBJ1-1; no clear D gene. V was shortened by 1 base and J by 1 base, with 7 bases between the two germline ends. Looked up from germline, CDR1 is SEHNR and CDR2 is FQNEAQ (reference sequence). The CDR3 contains 14 residues. The CDR3 bases are TGTGCCAGCAGCTTAGAACTCTCGAACACTGAAGCTTTCTTT. Its protein is CASSLELSNTEAFF.

The V and J genes are TRBV10-3 and TRBJ1-6; 7 bases fit TRBD1. V shed 6 bases and J 8 bases; nucleotides not matched to a gene: 4. The germline gives CDR1 ENHRY, CDR2 SYGVKD. The CDR3 runs to 13 residues. As DNA, the CDR3 is TGTGCCATCAGCGGGACAGAAGATTCACCCCTCCACTTT. This gives the protein CAISGTEDSPLHF.

The gene calls are TRBV10-3 and TRBJ2-3, with 7 nucleotides matching TRBD2. The germline CDR1 and CDR2 sequences are ENHRY and SYGVKD. V trimming: 6 bases; J trimming: 4 bases; junction bases outside the gene matches: 7. CDR3 length: 14 residues. The CDR3 region is CAIREPAGADTQYF. The CDR3, as DNA: TGTGCCATCAGGGAACCCGCGGGGGCAGATACGCAGTATTTT.

The chain links TRBV7-2 to TRBJ2-3; TRBD2 aligns across 12 bases. This CDR3 has 18 amino acids. Germline V gene data show CDR1 as SGHTA and CDR2 as FQGNSA. V shed 1 base and J 1 base; nucleotides not matched to a gene: 6. The CDR3 protein is CASSLGTSGVRGTDTQYF. Written as DNA, the CDR3 is TGTGCCAGCAGCTTAGGGACTAGCGGGGTGAGGGGCACAGATACGCAGTATTTT.

The V and J genes are TRBV5-6 and TRBJ2-7, with D possibly matching TRBD1 (6 bases). V was trimmed by 0 bases and J by 0 bases, leaving 10 bases between them. The CDR3 is 15 amino acids. Germline V gives CDR1 SGHDT, CDR2 YYEEEE. The CDR3 nucleotides are TGTGCCAGCAGCTTGGCAGGGGCGAGCTCCTACGAGCAGTACTTC. It translates to CASSLAGASSYEQYF.

This rearrangement joins TRBV18 to TRBJ1-6, with D tentatively TRBD1 (5 bases). Trimming cost V 3 bases and J 7 bases, with 19 bases left between them. Per the germline V gene, CDR1 is KGHSH and CDR2 is LQKENI. This CDR3 has 17 residues. The DNA for the CDR3 is TGTGCCAGCTCACCCCTACCTCGACAGCAAAGAAATTCACCCCTCCACTTT. Translation gives CASSPLPRQQRNSPLHF.

The V and J genes are TRBV7-8 and TRBJ1-6; 8 nucleotides align to TRBD1. Per the germline V gene, CDR1 is SGHVS and CDR2 is FQNEAQ. V shed 5 bases, J shed 7 bases, and the junction held 4 bases outside the gene matches. The CDR3 sequence is 14 residues long. The CDR3 region has the DNA TGTGCCAGCAGCCAGGGGGCAAGGAATTCACCCCTCCACTTT. Translated: CASSQGARNSPLHF.

The chain links TRBV19 to TRBJ1-5; 8 bases are shared with TRBD1. Germline CDR1 reads LNHDA; CDR2 reads SQIVND (reference sequence). This CDR3 comprises 15 residues. V gave up 10 bases and J gave up 7 bases; unmatched junction bases: 15. CDR3: CATDAAGGAKQPQHF. DNA of the CDR3: TGTGCCACCGATGCGGCAGGGGGCGCAAAACAGCCCCAGCATTTT.

This chain uses TRBV5-1 with TRBJ2-7, with D unclear. The CDR3 runs to 16 residues. Germline V gene sequence: CDR1 SGHRS, CDR2 YFSETQ. The V end lost 0 bases, the J end lost 2 bases, and 15 bases lay between the germline ends. CDR3 sequence reads: CASSLAGSMITYEQYF. The CDR3 region has the DNA TGCGCCAGCAGCTTGGCCGGTTCTATGATTACCTACGAGCAGTACTTC.